A selection of T cell receptor beta chains follows, all from one sample in a study of blood T cell repertoires in COVID-19. Profiled with immunoSEQ multiplex PCR; TCRdb holds only in-frame clones, not every one. The sample comprises about 260,000 clones, around 90% of which are singletons, and about 1% rests with the top ten. The specimen was PBMCs or T cells enriched from blood (not recorded which). These receptors originate from a man aged 45-65 years who had been exposed to COVID-19. CDR3s include the opening cysteine and the closing phenylalanine or tryptophan. The D gene is left open where the match is weak. Size values are once, few and many counts, or a class for expanded clones, and some rows have none.

clone size	J gene	D gene	V gene	CDR3 protein	CDR3 DNA
-	TRBJ2-1	TRBD2	TRBV10-1	CASSVSSGREKNEQFF	TGCGCCAGCAGTGTCTCAAGCGGGAGAGAAAAAAATGAGCAGTTCTTC
-	TRBJ1-2	TRBD1	TRBV14	CASSPPGQGGGYTF	TGTGCCAGCAGCCCTCCGGGACAGGGGGGTGGCTACACCTTC
-	TRBJ1-6	-	TRBV28	CASSRTASGSPLHF	TGTGCCAGCAGTCGAACAGCTTCAGGTTCACCCCTCCACTTT
once	TRBJ1-4	TRBD1	TRBV2	CASSVGQGRSTTNEKLFF	TGTGCCAGCAGTGTTGGACAGGGGCGGTCTACCACTAATGAAAAACTGTTTTTT
few	TRBJ2-3	TRBD1	TRBV3-1/TRBV3-2	CASSGHRGRTDTQYF	TGTGCCAGCAGCGGTCACAGGGGTAGGACAGATACGCAGTATTTT
-	TRBJ1-3	-	TRBV5-5	CASSLGRAGNTIYF	TGTGCCAGCAGCTTGGGAAGAGCTGGAAACACCATATATTTT
-	TRBJ1-2	-	TRBV19	CASSIVPGGYGYTF	TGTGCCAGTAGTATAGTACCAGGTGGCTATGGCTACACCTTC
-	TRBJ2-4	TRBD2	TRBV3-1/TRBV3-2	CASTSHSGRQNIQYF	TGTGCCAGCACCTCTCATAGCGGGAGGCAAAACATTCAGTACTTC
-	TRBJ1-3	-	TRBV28	CASSFVRGRVVGNTIYF	TGTGCCAGCAGTTTCGTTAGAGGCCGGGTAGTTGGAAACACCATATATTTT
once	TRBJ2-3	TRBD2	TRBV3-1/TRBV3-2	CASSFPPSGSGGSTDTQYF	TGTGCCAGCAGCTTTCCCCCATCGGGAAGCGGGGGAAGCACAGATACGCAGTATTTT
once	TRBJ1-5	-	TRBV7-9	CASSFGLGSNQPQHF	TGTGCCAGCAGCTTTGGACTGGGAAGCAATCAGCCCCAGCATTTT
-	TRBJ1-1	-	TRBV3-1/TRBV3-2	CASSHRLNTEAFF	TGTGCCAGCAGCCATCGGTTGAACACTGAAGCTTTCTTT
few	TRBJ1-2	-	TRBV27	CASSNRYQNYGYTF	TGTGCCAGCAGTAACAGGTATCAGAACTATGGCTACACCTTC
-	TRBJ1-2	TRBD1	TRBV29-1	CSVHGGTGANNYGYTF	TGCAGCGTCCATGGGGGTACAGGGGCAAATAACTATGGCTACACCTTC
-	TRBJ1-3	-	TRBV19	CASSIGRNTIYF	TGTGCCAGTAGTATTGGCCGAAACACCATATATTTT
-	TRBJ2-1	TRBD2	TRBV4-1	CASSRFTSGVSYNEQFF	TGCGCCAGCAGCCGGTTCACTAGCGGGGTCTCCTACAATGAGCAGTTCTTC
once	TRBJ1-2	-	TRBV9	CASSVARVNYGYTF	TGTGCCAGCAGCGTAGCCAGGGTCAACTATGGCTACACCTTC
-	TRBJ2-1	-	TRBV5-4	CASSLEIAAYGNEQFF	TGTGCCAGCAGCTTGGAGATAGCGGCATATGGCAATGAGCAGTTCTTC
-	TRBJ1-4	TRBD1	TRBV2	CAGGQETNEKLFF	TGTGCCGGGGGACAGGAAACAAATGAAAAACTGTTTTTT
-	TRBJ1-1	-	TRBV19	CASSIGQANTEAFF	TGTGCCAGTAGTATAGGACAGGCGAACACTGAAGCTTTCTTT
-	TRBJ2-5	-	TRBV2	CASSTEGSQYF	TGTGCCAGCTCGACGGAGGGGAGTCAGTACTTC
-	TRBJ1-5	-	TRBV10-3	CAISSAAGEGNQPQHF	TGTGCCATCTCGTCCGCTGCCGGGGAAGGTAATCAGCCCCAGCATTTT
once	TRBJ1-1	-	TRBV19	CASSTISTVEAFF	TGTGCCAGTAGTACGATCTCCACGGTAGAAGCTTTCTTT
once	TRBJ2-1	TRBD1	TRBV10-1	CASSKLPGQGMNNEQFF	TGCGCCAGCAGTAAATTACCGGGACAGGGTATGAACAATGAGCAGTTCTTC
once	TRBJ1-1	-	TRBV28	CASSFGGYTEAFF	TGTGCCAGCAGTTTTGGGGGCTATACTGAAGCTTTCTTT
-	TRBJ2-1	TRBD1	TRBV7-9	CASSLRTGLNEQFF	TGTGCCAGCAGCCTACGGACAGGGCTCAATGAGCAGTTCTTC
-	TRBJ1-2	-	TRBV7-8	CASSWEQGFYGYTF	TGTGCCAGCAGCTGGGAACAGGGCTTCTATGGCTACACCTTC
-	TRBJ1-6	-	TRBV9	CASSARTRRESPLHF	TGTGCCAGCAGCGCAAGGACACGGCGGGAATCACCCCTCCACTTT
few	TRBJ2-1	TRBD2	TRBV19	CATRAGLAGTGNEQFF	TGTGCCACGAGGGCCGGGCTAGCGGGCACGGGGAATGAGCAGTTCTTC
-	TRBJ2-2	TRBD1	TRBV5-1	CASSLRTGGKNTGELFF	TGCGCCAGCAGTCTGAGAACAGGGGGGAAGAACACCGGGGAGCTGTTTTTT
few	TRBJ1-1	TRBD1	TRBV29-1	CSVRQGSGTEAFF	TGCAGCGTCCGACAGGGGTCGGGCACTGAAGCTTTCTTT
once	TRBJ1-1	-	TRBV11-2	CASSLDLGQNTEAFF	TGTGCCAGCAGCTTAGATCTAGGACAGAACACTGAAGCTTTCTTT
-	TRBJ2-1	TRBD1	TRBV19	CASSMSLFGQGLYNEQFF	TGTGCCAGTAGTATGTCGTTGTTCGGACAGGGACTCTACAATGAGCAGTTCTTC
-	TRBJ2-7	TRBD1	TRBV27	CASSPGQGVCEQYF	TGTGCCAGCAGCCCGGGACAGGGTGTCTGTGAGCAGTACTTC
-	TRBJ1-1	-	TRBV3-1/TRBV3-2	CASSGGTKAFF	TGTGCCAGCAGCGGAGGGACGAAAGCTTTCTTT
-	TRBJ1-3	-	TRBV5-1	CASSLLQGDGNTIYF	TGCGCCAGCAGCTTGCTACAGGGAGATGGAAACACCATATATTTT
-	TRBJ2-4	-	TRBV12-3/TRBV12-4	CASSLSGQNIQYF	TGTGCCAGCAGTTTGAGCGGGCAGAACATTCAGTACTTC
-	TRBJ2-6	-	TRBV4-1	CASSGGALGANVLTF	TGCGCCAGCAGCGGGGGGGCCCTTGGGGCCAACGTCCTGACTTTC
-	TRBJ2-7	-	TRBV5-4	CASSSLQGSAYEQYF	TGTGCCAGCAGCTCCTTACAGGGTTCGGCGTACGAGCAGTACTTC
once	TRBJ1-5	-	TRBV28	CASPVAAYSNQPQHF	TGTGCCAGCCCCGTGGCCGCTTATAGCAATCAGCCCCAGCATTTT